This TCR beta chain was recovered during a study of T cells expressing NK-cell markers. For the study at large: Obtained from sorted CD3+CD56+NKG2C+, CD3+CD56+NKG2C- and CD3+CD56-NKG2C+ T cells were the TCR beta repertoires. Seven donors tested HCMV-seropositive and one tested seronegative among the eight sequenced. The study's findings and limits: HCMV specificity of the expanded NKG2C+ T cell clones stayed unclear.

Worth noting for this clonotype: Antigen specificity is unknown.

The CDR3 has 17 amino acids. Looked up from germline, CDR1 is SGHRS and CDR2 is YFSETQ. TCRdb reprocessed the 5' RACE reads and reports one entry per CDR3 protein, with no DNA. The table counts 150,000 to 160,000 distinct CDR3 sequences; around 35% lies in the top ten. This receptor was taken from a woman between 45 and 60 years old in good health. Source material: blood T cells: a sorted CD56 or NKG2C T cell subset, CD4+ or CD8+ T cells, or bulk PBMC T cells (not recorded which). The V and J genes are TRBV5-1 and TRBJ2-1. The CDR3 loop is CASSWGDRQSSYNEQFF.